Below are 11 T cell receptor beta chains sequenced from a single sample in a study of beta chain features in type 1 diabetes. General study points: Researchers report that Type 1 diabetes patients had moderately but significantly shorter TCRB CDR3s across all four CD4+ subsets.

The entirety of the isolated RNA underwent reverse transcription, so expressed TCRB transcripts were sequenced. The data were produced by immunoSEQ multiplex PCR, yet TCRdb's version contains in-frame clones alone and is incomplete. This sample has 150,000 to 190,000 clones, with about a tenth found just once. Antigens for these TCRs are unknown. What was sequenced was central memory CD4+ T cells from blood. Source of these receptors: a man aged 30 to 39 with type 1 diabetes.

The chain is built from TRBV7-2 and TRBJ2-7, with D maybe TRBD2 (5 bases). Germline CDR1 is SGHTA and CDR2 is FQGNSA. The length of the CDR3 is 15 residues. Between the trimmed V and J ends, which lost 0 bases and 2 bases, there was a span of 11 bases. Here the CDR3 DNA reads TGTGCCAGCAGCTTAGCTGCGGGCGTTACCTACGAGCAGTACTTC. It encodes CASSLAAGVTYEQYF.

The chain is built from TRBV29-1 and TRBJ1-3; 8 nucleotides match TRBD1. The CDR3 spans 13 residues. Trimming at V came to 3 bases and at J to 8 bases, leaving 6 bases not matched to a gene. Germline CDR1 reads SQVTM; CDR2 reads ANQGSEA. The CDR3 here is CSVDDRGADTIYF. The CDR3 nucleotides read TGCAGCGTTGACGACAGGGGAGCGGACACCATATATTTT.

V usage is TRBV5-1 and J usage is TRBJ2-5; D might be TRBD2 (6 bases). The CDR3 runs 15 residues. Trimming shortened V by 2 bases and J by 1 base, and 12 bases separated the two germline ends. Per the germline V gene, CDR1 is SGHRS and CDR2 is YFSETQ. This CDR3 reads CASSLGDWSQETQYF. The CDR3 region has the DNA TGCGCCAGCAGCTTAGGGGACTGGAGCCAAGAGACCCAGTACTTC.

V and J are TRBV6-6 and TRBJ2-7; a weak D match, TRBD1 (6 bases). Germline CDR1 is MNHNY and CDR2 is SVGAGI (reference sequence). The V and J ends lost 4 bases and 1 base respectively, with 17 bases between them. This CDR3 contains 16 residues. The CDR3 nucleotides read TGTGCCAGCAGTTCGCTTTTGGGACAACAATCCTACGAGCAGTACTTC. This codes for CASSSLLGQQSYEQYF.

This clone occurred many times. The chain carries TRBV4-1 and TRBJ2-7; D not certain. Trimming shortened V by 0 bases and J by 9 bases, and 15 bases separated the two germline ends. Germline values: CDR1 MGHRA, CDR2 YSYEKL. There are 14 residues in the CDR3. The CDR3 nucleotides read TGCGCCAGCAGCCAAGATATAAAGCGTGAAGTGCAGTACTTC. This codes for CASSQDIKREVQYF.

This clone was detected a few times. The genes are TRBV25-1 and TRBJ2-7; TRBD2 agrees at 9 bases. J was trimmed by 3 bases and V by 4 bases; bases with no gene match: 7. The CDR3 is 15 amino acids. The germline gives CDR1 MGHDK, CDR2 SYGVNS. The CDR3 region has the DNA TGTGCCAGCAGTGTTCCACTAGCGGGCCACTACGAGCAGTACTTC. Protein product: CASSVPLAGHYEQYF.

This clone appeared a few times. This chain joins TRBV2 and TRBJ2-5; 7 bases agree with TRBD2. The CDR3 extends over 15 amino acids. From germline, CDR1 is SNHLY and CDR2 FYNNEI. V was clipped by 1 base and J by 5 bases; unmatched bases: 7. The CDR3 sequence: CASSEGGSRVETQYF. The DNA for the CDR3 is TGTGCCAGCAGTGAAGGCGGGAGCCGGGTGGAGACCCAGTACTTC.

Only a few counts were recorded for this clone. This chain connects TRBV27 to TRBJ2-5, with a tentative D call TRBD2 (5 bases). Germline CDR1 reads MNHEY; CDR2 reads SMNVEV (reference sequence). The CDR3 covers 15 residues. Trimming pared 6 bases from V and 5 bases from J, leaving 19 bases between. The CDR3: CASRDSAAQTETQYF. The DNA for the CDR3 is TGTGCCAGCAGGGACTCGGCAGCACAGACGGAGACCCAGTACTTC.

This clone was seen more than once but under ten times. The chain is built from TRBV28 and TRBJ2-5; the D gene is possibly TRBD2 (5 bases). The length of the CDR3 is 14 residues. Trimming left V 3 bases short and J 4 bases short, with 12 bases between. Looked up from germline, CDR1 is MDHEN and CDR2 is SYDVKM. In DNA, the CDR3 is TGTGCCAGCAGTTTGCATAGCGTAGGAGAGACCCAGTACTTC. It is translated as CASSLHSVGETQYF.

The chain carries TRBV10-3 and TRBJ2-3; D gene uncertain. The germline V gene has CDR1 ENHRY and CDR2 SYGVKD. There are 14 residues in the CDR3. V was trimmed by 4 bases and J by 2 bases, leaving 10 bases between them. CDR3 amino acids: CAISATQYTDTQYF. The CDR3 DNA reads TGTGCCATCAGTGCCACGCAGTACACAGATACGCAGTATTTT.

This clone has a handful of counts. The chain employs TRBV29-1 and TRBJ2-1, with D possibly TRBD2 on 5 matching bases. This CDR3 has 13 residues. The V end lost 7 bases, the J end lost 3 bases, and 13 bases lay between the germline ends. The germline V gene has CDR1 SQVTM and CDR2 ANQGSEA. Here the CDR3 reads CSGRADGYNEQFF. The CDR3 nucleotides are TGCAGCGGCCGAGCGGACGGCTACAATGAGCAGTTCTTC.